A selection of T cell receptor beta chains follows, all from one sample in a study of T cell responses to AZD1222 COVID-19 vaccine. The protocol was immunoSEQ multiplex PCR, while the TCRdb copy is restricted to in-frame clones and leaves out a portion. This sample has roughly 150,000 clones, with 85% to 90% found just once. This material consisted of peripheral blood, taken on day 0 of AZD1222 vaccination. All receptors come from an adult in good health. Both conserved end residues are part of each CDR3. A D gene is named only where the DNA matches it firmly. Some rows have no size entry. The others give once, few or many, or a class for an expanded clone.

V gene,D gene,clone size,J gene,CDR3 DNA,CDR3 protein
TRBV6-1,NA,NA,TRBJ1-2,TGTGCCAGCAGTGACGGGGGTCCATCCTATGGCTACACCTTC,CASSDGGPSYGYTF
TRBV2,TRBD2,NA,TRBJ2-7,TGTGCCAGCAGTTGGACTAGCGGGGGGTACGAGCAGTACTTC,CASSWTSGGYEQYF
TRBV2,TRBD2,NA,TRBJ2-2,TGTGCCAGCAGTGAATTGGCGGGGGGGCGTGCCGGGGAGCTGTTTTTT,CASSELAGGRAGELFF
TRBV11-2,NA,NA,TRBJ2-1,TGTGCCAGCAGCTTAGCCGCCATCACTAGCAACTCCTACGGTGAGCAGTTCTTC,CASSLAAITSNSYGEQFF
TRBV5-1,NA,NA,TRBJ2-7,TGCGCCAGCAGTAGGAATTTGGGCACCTTCCCCGCGTACTCCTACGAGCAGTACTTC,CASSRNLGTFPAYSYEQYF
TRBV24-1,TRBD1,NA,TRBJ1-3,TGTGCCACCAGTGGTTCACCCCGGGACAGGGATGGAAACACCATATATTTT,CATSGSPRDRDGNTIYF
TRBV5-4,NA,once,TRBJ1-3,TGTGCCAGCAGCTGGGCTGCTTCGGGAAACACCATATATTTT,CASSWAASGNTIYF
TRBV6-2/TRBV6-3,NA,NA,TRBJ1-5,TGTGCCAGCAGTACCCTCGGGGGGCGGGTGGACCAGCCCCAGCATTTT,CASSTLGGRVDQPQHF
TRBV6-1,NA,few,TRBJ1-5,TGTGCCAGCAGTGAAGATTTTGTGGGGGCTGGCAATCAGCCCCAGCATTTT,CASSEDFVGAGNQPQHF
TRBV19,NA,NA,TRBJ1-2,TGTGCCAGTAGTATAGACGGGGGGCCGAACTATGGCTACACCTTC,CASSIDGGPNYGYTF
TRBV4-1,TRBD1,NA,TRBJ1-2,TGCGCCAGCAGCTCCGGGACAGGGAACGGCTACACCTTC,CASSSGTGNGYTF
TRBV25-1,NA,NA,TRBJ1-1,TGTGCCAGCATCCCGGGGGCAGGGCCAGAGGCGAACACTGAAGCTTTCTTT,CASIPGAGPEANTEAFF
TRBV30,NA,few,TRBJ1-6,TGTGCCTGGACAACGTCTGGAGGATCCTATAATTCACCCCTCCACTTT,CAWTTSGGSYNSPLHF
TRBV2,NA,NA,TRBJ1-3,TGTGCCAGCAGCTACATACTACAGACGGCAGATGGAAACACCATATATTTT,CASSYILQTADGNTIYF
TRBV7-8,TRBD1,NA,TRBJ2-5,TGTGCCAGCAGCAGCAGGACAGGGGCGGGCAGAGAGACCCAGTACTTC,CASSSRTGAGRETQYF
TRBV12-3/TRBV12-4,NA,NA,TRBJ2-3,TGTGCCAGCACCCTAGGGGACATCCTTCCGCAGTATTTT,CASTLGDILPQYF
TRBV5-4,NA,NA,TRBJ1-6,TGTGCCAGCAGCCACGCCTGGTCTGATTCACCCCTCCACTTT,CASSHAWSDSPLHF
TRBV19,NA,NA,TRBJ2-5,TGTGCCAGTAGTTCCCAGGGATACGAGACCCAGTACTTC,CASSSQGYETQYF